This T cell receptor (beta chain) was obtained from a study of blood T cell repertoires in COVID-19. Exposed enrollees encountered a COVID-19 case at some point within 2 weeks before study entry. In the source study's methods: Amplification with reference gene primers provided the estimates of nucleated cell counts. Produced via immunoSEQ multiplex PCR; TCRdb's table is partial and in-frame only. V and J calls and clone size are those listed in that table; D and trimming were worked out from the DNA. This sample has roughly 400,000 clones, with approximately 90% found just once. V lost 1 base, J lost 2 bases, and 12 bases lay in between. The CDR3 contains 16 residues. Germline lookup yields CDR1 SGHTA and CDR2 FQGNSA.

Sequenced material: PBMCs or T cells enriched from blood (not recorded which). The chain links TRBV7-2 to TRBJ2-1; D may be TRBD2 (7 bases). The TCR sequence derives from a woman aged 40-49 years who had been exposed to COVID-19. The CDR3 is CASSLGGGRAYNEQFF. CDR3 bases: TGTGCCAGCAGCTTAGGAGGGGGGAGGGCCTACAATGAGCAGTTCTTC.